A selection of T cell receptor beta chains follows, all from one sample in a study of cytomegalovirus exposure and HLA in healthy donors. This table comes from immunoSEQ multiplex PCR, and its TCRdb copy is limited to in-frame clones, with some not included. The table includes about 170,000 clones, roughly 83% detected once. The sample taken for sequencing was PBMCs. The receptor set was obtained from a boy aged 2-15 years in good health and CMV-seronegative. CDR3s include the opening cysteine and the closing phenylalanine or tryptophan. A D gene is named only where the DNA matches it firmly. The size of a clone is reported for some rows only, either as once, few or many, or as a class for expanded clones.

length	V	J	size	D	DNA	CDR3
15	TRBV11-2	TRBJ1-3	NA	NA	TGTGCCAGCAGCTCCTTGCGAGGCACTGGAAACACCATATATTTT	CASSSLRGTGNTIYF
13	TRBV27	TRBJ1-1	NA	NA	TGTGCCAGCAGTTCCTTTTGGGCAGGGGAAGCTTTCTTT	CASSSFWAGEAFF
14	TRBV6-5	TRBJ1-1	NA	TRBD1	TGTGCCAGCAGTTACGGGACAGGGGCTACTGAAGCTTTCTTT	CASSYGTGATEAFF
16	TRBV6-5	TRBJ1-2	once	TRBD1	TGTGCCGGCAGTTACCCCCTAATGACAGGGGCCTATGGCTACACCTTC	CAGSYPLMTGAYGYTF
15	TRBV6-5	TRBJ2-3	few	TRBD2	TGTGCCAGCAGTCAAATAGCGGGAGGGGCAGATACGCAGTATTTT	CASSQIAGGADTQYF
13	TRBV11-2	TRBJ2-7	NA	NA	TGTGCCAGCAGCTTAGATCTCCAGATCGAGCAGTACTTC	CASSLDLQIEQYF
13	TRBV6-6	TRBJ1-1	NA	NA	TGTGCCAGCAGTGGGAGGGTAGGGACTGAAGCTTTCTTT	CASSGRVGTEAFF
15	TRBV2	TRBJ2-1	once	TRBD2	TGTGCCAGCAGGGCAACTAGCGGAACCTACAATGAGCAGTTCTTC	CASRATSGTYNEQFF
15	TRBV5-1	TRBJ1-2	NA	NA	TGCGCCAGCAGCTTCGCGGGGAGGAAGCACTATGGCTACACCTTC	CASSFAGRKHYGYTF
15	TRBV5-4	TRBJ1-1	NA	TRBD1	TGTGCCAGCAGCCCTGACAGGGGCGGGAACACTGAAGCTTTCTTT	CASSPDRGGNTEAFF
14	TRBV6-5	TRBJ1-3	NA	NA	TGTGCCAGCAGTTACTCAACAGCAGGAAACACCATATATTTT	CASSYSTAGNTIYF
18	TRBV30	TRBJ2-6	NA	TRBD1	TGTGCCTGGAGCCCCCGGGACAGGACTTTCTCTGGGGCCAACGGCCTGACTTTC	CAWSPRDRTFSGANGLTF
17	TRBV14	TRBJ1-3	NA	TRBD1	TGTGCCAGCAGCCAAGCGTCAGGGGGCTTCGGTGGAAACACCATATATTTT	CASSQASGGFGGNTIYF
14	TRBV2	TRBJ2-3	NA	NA	TGTGCCATCCGTCATGCTAGCGACACAGATACGCAGTATTTT	CAIRHASDTDTQYF
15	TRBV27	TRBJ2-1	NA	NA	TGTGCCAGCAGTCTCCCGGGACAAACCTACAATGAGCAGTTCTTC	CASSLPGQTYNEQFF
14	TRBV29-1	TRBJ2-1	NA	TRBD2	TGCAGCGTTGAAGGGCGGACTAGTACGGATGAGCAGTTCTTC	CSVEGRTSTDEQFF
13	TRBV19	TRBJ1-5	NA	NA	TGTGCCAGTAGCCCCCGGAGCGGTCAGCCCCAGCATTTT	CASSPRSGQPQHF
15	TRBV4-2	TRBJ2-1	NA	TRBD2	TGTGCCAGCAGCCTAAAGACTAGCGGGACGCATGAGCAGTTCTTC	CASSLKTSGTHEQFF
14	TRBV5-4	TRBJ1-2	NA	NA	TGTGCCAGCAGCTTGGGCCCAGGGGATGATGGCTACACCTTC	CASSLGPGDDGYTF
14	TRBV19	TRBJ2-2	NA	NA	TGTGCCAGTACCCAATGGGAGGGGGCCGGGGAGCTGTTTTTT	CASTQWEGAGELFF
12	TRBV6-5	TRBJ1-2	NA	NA	TGTGCCAGCAAGTCAGTAAACTATGGCTACACCTTC	CASKSVNYGYTF
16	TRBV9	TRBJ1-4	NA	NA	TGTGCCAGCAGCCTCAGCTGGGGGGGGCTCGAGGAAAAACTGTTTTTT	CASSLSWGGLEEKLFF
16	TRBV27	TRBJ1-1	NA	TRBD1	TGTGCCAGCAGACCGGGACAGATATTTATGAACACTGAAGCTTTCTTT	CASRPGQIFMNTEAFF
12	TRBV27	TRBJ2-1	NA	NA	TGTGCCTCCTCAACCGGAGACAATGAGCAGTTCTTC	CASSTGDNEQFF
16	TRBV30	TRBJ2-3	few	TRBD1	TGTGCCTGCGGACAGGGTTCTCTTTACAGCACAGATACGCAGTATTTT	CACGQGSLYSTDTQYF
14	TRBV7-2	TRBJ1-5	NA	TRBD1	TGTGCCAGCAGCAGAGGCTCAGGGGGCCAGCCCCAGCATTTT	CASSRGSGGQPQHF
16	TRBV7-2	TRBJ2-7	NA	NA	TGTGCCAGCAGCCGCCGTCCAGGTGCCAATTCCTACGAGCAGTACTTC	CASSRRPGANSYEQYF
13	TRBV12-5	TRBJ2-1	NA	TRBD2	TGTGCTAGCGGGACTACCGATGACAATGAGCAGTTCTTC	CASGTTDDNEQFF
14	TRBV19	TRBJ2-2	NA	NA	TGTGCCAGTACCCTAGACAGAAACACCGGGGAGCTGTTTTTT	CASTLDRNTGELFF
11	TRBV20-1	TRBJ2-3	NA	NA	TGCAGTGCTAGCCCAGCGGATACGCAGTATTTT	CSASPADTQYF
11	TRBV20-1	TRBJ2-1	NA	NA	TGCAGTCTCCCTCTCCCCAATGAGCAGTTCTTC	CSLPLPNEQFF
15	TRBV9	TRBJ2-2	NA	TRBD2	TGTGCCAGCAGCGCTAGCGGGAGTCACACCGGGGAGCTGTTTTTT	CASSASGSHTGELFF
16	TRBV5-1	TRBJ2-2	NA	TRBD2	TGCGCCAGCAGCTTGGTTAGCGGGAGGGCCCTCGGGGAGCTGTTTTTT	CASSLVSGRALGELFF
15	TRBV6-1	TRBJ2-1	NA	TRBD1	TGTGCCAGCACCTCGCCGGGACAGTACCTCTATGAGCAGTTCTTC	CASTSPGQYLYEQFF
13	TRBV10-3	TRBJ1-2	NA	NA	TGTGCCATCAAGGACACCGCTAACTATGGCTACACCTTC	CAIKDTANYGYTF
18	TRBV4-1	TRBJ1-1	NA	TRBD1	TGCGCCAGCAGCCAAGATCGGGGACAGGGGGCCGTTGGCACTGAAGCTTTCTTT	CASSQDRGQGAVGTEAFF
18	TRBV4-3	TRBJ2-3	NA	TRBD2	TGCGCCAGCAGCCTGAGACTAGCGGGGGAAACTAGCACAGATACGCAGTATTTT	CASSLRLAGETSTDTQYF
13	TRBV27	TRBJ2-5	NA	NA	TGTGCCAGCAGTTTCCGGGAACAAGAGACCCAGTACTTC	CASSFREQETQYF
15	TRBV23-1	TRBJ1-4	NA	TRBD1	TGCGCCAGCAGTCATAGGAGGACAGGGGATGAAAAACTGTTTTTT	CASSHRRTGDEKLFF
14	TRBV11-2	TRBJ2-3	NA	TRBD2	TGTGCCAGCAGCCTACGGACTAGCGGAGATACGCAGTATTTT	CASSLRTSGDTQYF
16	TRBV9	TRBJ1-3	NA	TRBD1	TGTGCCAGCAGCGTCCTGGGACAGGGCTCTGGAAACACCATATATTTT	CASSVLGQGSGNTIYF
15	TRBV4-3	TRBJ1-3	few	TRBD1	TGCGCCAGCAGCCGGGACAGGAACTCTGGAAACACCATATATTTT	CASSRDRNSGNTIYF